These 21 T cell receptor beta chains came from one sample sequenced in a study of cytomegalovirus exposure and HLA in healthy donors. Primers for the PCR totalled 60 Vbeta and 13 Jbeta. Repertoires were generated with immunoSEQ multiplex PCR, while TCRdb's copy carries only in-frame clones and drops some. Of roughly 230,000 clones listed, roughly 78% are singletons. The sample consisted of PBMCs. These receptors were taken from a boy between 5 and 17 years old in good health and CMV-seronegative.

CDR3 DNA: TGTGCCAGCAGCCGATCGGACCGTGGACAGGGGAACTTCAGGAACACTGAAGCTTTCTTT. It yields the protein CASSRSDRGQGNFRNTEAFF. V and J are TRBV21-1 and TRBJ1-1; TRBD1 is taken as the D call from the table, unchecked against the DNA. TRBV21-1 is termed a pseudogene. The CDR3 is 20 amino acids.

This chain links TRBV5-6 with TRBJ2-3; 9 nucleotides match TRBD1. This CDR3 is 16 amino acids long. Germline V gene sequence: CDR1 SGHDT, CDR2 YYEEEE. V gave up 4 bases and J gave up 5 bases; unmatched junction bases: 11. CDR3 loop: CASSTPGTGSEDTQYF. In DNA form, the CDR3 reads TGTGCCAGCAGCACCCCCGGGACAGGGAGTGAAGATACGCAGTATTTT.

The chain is built from TRBV5-8 and TRBJ1-5; D remains ambiguous. With 0 bases removed from V and 5 bases from J, the gap between germline ends came to 9 bases. Germline V gene data show CDR1 as SGHTS and CDR2 as YDEGEE. The CDR3 contains 14 residues. This CDR3 reads CASSLAGGHQPQHF. The CDR3, as DNA: TGTGCCAGCAGCTTGGCAGGTGGTCATCAGCCCCAGCATTTT.

Of note for this clone: At the DNA level, this CDR3 is encoded by other sequences in the same sample as well. The chain carries TRBV9 and TRBJ1-1; possibly TRBD1 for D (6 bases). V was shortened by 0 bases and J by 4 bases, with 13 bases between the two germline ends. Germline CDR1 SGDLS, CDR2 YYNGEE. The CDR3 is 15 residues long. The CDR3 region has the DNA TGTGCCAGCAGCGTAGGTCAGGGGTGGGGCACTGAAGCTTTCTTT. It translates to CASSVGQGWGTEAFF. Filled out from reference TRBV9 and TRBJ1-1, the complete variable domain reads DSGVTQTPKHLITATGQRVTLRCSPRSGDLSVYWYQQSLDQGLQFLIQYYNGEERAKGNILERFSAQQFPDLHSELNLSSLELGDSALYFCASSVGQGWGTEAFFGQGTRLTVV.

The chain uses TRBV5-1 and TRBJ1-5, with a weak D call TRBD1 (5 bases). Germline CDR1 SGHRS, CDR2 YFSETQ. This CDR3 contains 13 residues. V was trimmed by 5 bases and J by 7 bases, leaving 13 bases between them. CDR3 in amino acids: CASSSVPGQPQHF. Written as DNA, the CDR3 is TGCGCCAGCAGTTCCGTCCCAGGGCAGCCCCAGCATTTT.

In its sample, this clone was seen a few times. The chain combines TRBV5-4 with TRBJ2-2; 9 nucleotides agree with TRBD2. The trim removed 1 base at V and 6 bases at J, leaving 13 bases unmatched. This CDR3 comprises 18 residues. Per germline, CDR1 SGHNT and CDR2 YYREEE (reference sequence). The CDR3 DNA reads TGTGCCAGCAGCTTGTTAAGGCGGGAGGGCCTATTACCCGGGGAGCTGTTTTTT. Encoded protein: CASSLLRREGLLPGELFF.

The J gene is TRBJ1-6, the V gene TRBV11-2; 7 bases match TRBD1. The ends lost 0 bases at V and 5 bases at J; junction bases unmatched: 7. CDR3 length: 17 residues. Germline V lookup: CDR1 SGHAT, CDR2 FQNNGV. CDR3 nucleotides: TGTGCCAGCAGCTTAGAGAGGACAGGCCCCAATAATTCACCCCTCCACTTT. Translated: CASSLERTGPNNSPLHF.

The chain couples TRBV2 to TRBJ2-1, with a weak D call TRBD2 (6 bases). Trimming took 6 bases from V and 10 from J, leaving 10 bases between them. Germline-derived CDR1 and CDR2 are SNHLY and FYNNEI. There are 11 residues in the CDR3. CDR3: CASRGGKEQFF. The CDR3 bases are TGTGCCAGCAGGGGCGGGAAAGAGCAGTTCTTC.

The rearrangement uses TRBV9 and TRBJ1-1, with D possibly matching TRBD1 (5 bases). There are 14 residues in the CDR3. Germline CDR1 reads SGDLS; CDR2 reads YYNGEE. The V gene lost 0 bases and the J gene lost 5 bases, with 11 bases spanning the gap. CDR3 loop: CASSVGGGGTEAFF. The CDR3 DNA follows: TGTGCCAGCAGCGTAGGGGGGGGAGGAACTGAAGCTTTCTTT.

The chain has TRBV18 and TRBJ2-7; TRBD1 matches at 8 bases. Germline V gene lookup returns CDR1 KGHSH and CDR2 LQKENI. V lost 3 bases, J lost 6 bases, and 7 bases stayed unmatched. This CDR3 has 14 residues. Here the CDR3 reads CASSPPTGAGEQYF. For the CDR3, the DNA is TGTGCCAGCTCACCCCCGACAGGGGCTGGCGAGCAGTACTTC.

In its sample, this clone was seen once. This chain connects TRBV10-3 to TRBJ1-4; possible D gene TRBD1, 6 bases. The CDR3 sequence is 14 residues long. Germline values: CDR1 ENHRY, CDR2 SYGVKD. Trimming removed 4 bases from V and 8 bases from J, with 14 bases in between. The CDR3 here is CAISGTENVEKLFF. In DNA form, the CDR3 reads TGTGCCATCAGTGGGACAGAAAATGTAGAAAAACTGTTTTTT.

About this clone itself: One end of the junction does not line up with germline, which may come from a read error. The sample carries other DNA sequences with the same CDR3. This chain uses TRBV4-2 with TRBJ1-5, with 9 bases that match TRBD1. The CDR3 is 16 amino acids. Germline V lookup: CDR1 LGHNA, CDR2 YNFKEQ. CDR3 residues: CASSQDLRQGGQPQHF. The CDR3 bases are TGTGCCAGCAGTCAAGATCTTCGACAGGGGGGTCAGCCCCAGCATTTT.

This clone has a single count. The chain recombines TRBV4-1 with TRBJ1-5; D is unclear. Looked up from germline, CDR1 is MGHRA and CDR2 is YSYEKL. The CDR3 is made up of 16 amino acids. V lost 4 bases, J lost 5 bases, and 18 bases lay in between. The CDR3 here is CASSPSVVATHQPQHF. The CDR3 nucleotides are TGCGCCAGCAGCCCCTCAGTGGTGGCAACCCATCAGCCCCAGCATTTT.

There are a few counts of this clone. The chain links TRBV7-2 to TRBJ2-7; 7 nucleotides align to TRBD1. V dropped 3 bases and J dropped 4; count of bases not matched to a gene: 9. Germline V gene data show CDR1 as SGHTA and CDR2 as FQGNSA. The CDR3 length is 15 residues. The CDR3 DNA reads as TGTGCCAGCAGCTTCTCCGGGACAGATCCTTACGAGCAGTACTTC. Translation gives CASSFSGTDPYEQYF.

This clone was seen once. The V call is TRBV11-2, the J call TRBJ2-7; D gene uncertain. V lost 5 bases, J lost 2 bases, and 13 bases lay in between. The CDR3 loop spans 14 amino acids. Looked up from germline, CDR1 is SGHAT and CDR2 is FQNNGV. CDR3 nucleotide sequence: TGTGCCAGCAGCCAAAATCCTAAACCCTACGAGCAGTACTTC. It encodes CASSQNPKPYEQYF.

This clone was seen a single time. The chain is built from TRBV11-2 and TRBJ2-5, with 7 bases identical to TRBD1. CDR3 length: 15 amino acids. J lost 1 base, V lost 3 bases, and 5 bases had no gene match. Germline V lookup: CDR1 SGHAT, CDR2 FQNNGV. The CDR3 is CASSFRQGIQETQYF. DNA of the CDR3: TGTGCCAGCAGCTTTAGACAGGGAATCCAAGAGACCCAGTACTTC.

The chain joins TRBV5-5 to TRBJ1-1, with 8 bases matching TRBD1. The length of the CDR3 is 18 residues. Germline-derived CDR1 and CDR2 are SGHKS and YYEKEE (reference sequence). Germline trimming cut 6 bases from V and 5 bases from J; bases unmatched to any gene: 21. The DNA of the CDR3 is TGTGCCAGCAACCTCAGGGCAGGGGGCCTTACGGGGGAGACTGAAGCTTTCTTT. Translation gives CASNLRAGGLTGETEAFF.

This clone has just one count. V usage is TRBV9 and J usage is TRBJ2-7, with 7 nucleotides matching TRBD1. The CDR3 has 14 amino acids. Germline CDR1 is SGDLS and CDR2 is YYNGEE. V dropped 6 bases and J dropped 0; count of bases not matched to a gene: 6. CDR3 region: CASTRRDSSYEQYF. CDR3 bases: TGTGCCAGCACCCGCCGGGACAGCTCCTACGAGCAGTACTTC.

This sequence joins TRBV30 and TRBJ1-2; 12 bases are a match to TRBD1. With 4 bases clipped from V and 4 bases from J, the junction kept 4 bases outside the gene matches. CDR3 length equals 14 residues. CDR1 and CDR2 (germline): GTSNPN, SVGIG (reference sequence). The CDR3 loop is CAWNRDRGLYGYTF. Written as DNA, the CDR3 is TGTGCCTGGAATCGGGACAGGGGGCTCTATGGCTACACCTTC.

The chain carries TRBV30 and TRBJ2-1, with TRBD2 matching 9 bases. Germline values: CDR1 GTSNPN, CDR2 SVGIG (reference sequence). V trimming: 1 base; J trimming: 1 base; junction bases outside the gene matches: 11. The CDR3 length is 18 residues. The CDR3 nucleotides read TGTGCCTGGAGTGGCCGGCGTAGCGGGAGCCCTTCCTACAATGAGCAGTTCTTC. As protein: CAWSGRRSGSPSYNEQFF. The full variable domain, completed using reference TRBV30 and TRBJ2-1, is SQTIHQWPATLVQPVGSPLSLECTVEGTSNPNLYWYRQAAGRGLQLLFYSVGIGQISSEVPQNLSASRPQDRQFILSSKKLLLSDSGFYLCAWSGRRSGSPSYNEQFFGPGTRLTVL.

The chain recombines TRBV11-3 with TRBJ2-7; D remains unclear. The CDR3 spans 13 residues. The ends were cut back, 7 bases at V and 3 bases at J, with 13 bases in the middle. CDR1 and CDR2 from the germline V gene are SGHNT and YENEEA. CDR3 sequence: CASNSGANYEQYF. The CDR3 DNA sequence: TGTGCCAGCAATTCAGGTGCAAACTACGAGCAGTACTTC.